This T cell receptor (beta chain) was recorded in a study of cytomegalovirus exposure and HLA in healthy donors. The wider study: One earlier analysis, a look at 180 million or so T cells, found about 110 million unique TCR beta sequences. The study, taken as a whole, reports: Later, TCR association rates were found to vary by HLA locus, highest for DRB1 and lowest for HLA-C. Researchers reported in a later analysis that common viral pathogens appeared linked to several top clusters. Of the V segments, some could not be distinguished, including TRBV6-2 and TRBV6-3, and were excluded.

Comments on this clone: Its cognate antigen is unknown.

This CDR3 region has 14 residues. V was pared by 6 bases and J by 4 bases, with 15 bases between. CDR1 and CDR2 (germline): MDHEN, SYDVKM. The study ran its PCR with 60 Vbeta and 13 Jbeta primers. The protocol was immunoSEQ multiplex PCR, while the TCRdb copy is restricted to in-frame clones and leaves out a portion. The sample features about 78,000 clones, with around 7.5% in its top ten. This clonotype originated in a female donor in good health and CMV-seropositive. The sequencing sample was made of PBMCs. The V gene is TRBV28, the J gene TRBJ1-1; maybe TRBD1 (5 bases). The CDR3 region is CASSMGLLGTEAFF. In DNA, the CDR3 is TGTGCCAGCAGCATGGGGCTCTTGGGCACTGAAGCTTTCTTT. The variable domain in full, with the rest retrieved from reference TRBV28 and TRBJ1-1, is DVKVTQSSRYLVKRTGEKVFLECVQDMDHENMFWYRQDPGLGLRLIYFSYDVKMKEKGDIPEGYSVSREKKERFSLILESASTNQTSMYLCASSMGLLGTEAFFGQGTRLTVV.